Below, 32 T cell receptor beta chains from the same sample are listed, as sequenced in a study of persistence of HIV-infected CD4 T cells. Stimulation used 7.5 to 10 ug/mL lysate from CMV-infected fibroblasts. Sorting of responding CD4+ T cells relied on upregulated CD40 ligand together with CD69. The immunoSEQ assay was version 4, run in survey mode. Using immunoSEQ multiplex PCR, the repertoire was profiled, and TCRdb retains in-frame clones only, with some absent. The table records 6,000 to 9,500 clones, about 56% of them present only once. The antigens for these receptors are not known. Source: CD4+ T cells sorted from PBMCs after 18-hour stimulation, taken from a patient who received antiretroviral therapy. Receptors originate from an adult man with HIV who was CMV-seropositive.

This clone qualifies as large. The chain recombines TRBV9 with TRBJ1-4; unclear D gene. The CDR3 consists of 15 residues. Germline-derived CDR1 and CDR2 are SGDLS and YYNGEE. V shed 0 bases and J shed 5 bases, with 11 bases lying between them. CDR3 in DNA: TGTGCCAGCAGCGTAGTTGGGAACAGCAATGAAAAACTGTTTTTT. It yields the protein CASSVVGNSNEKLFF.

This clone occurred a few times. The chain recombines TRBV10-3 with TRBJ1-5; D is unresolved. This CDR3 contains 15 residues. V was shortened by 2 bases and J by 0 bases, with 8 bases between the two germline ends. The germline V gene has CDR1 ENHRY and CDR2 SYGVKD. The CDR3 sequence is CAISENGISNQPQHF. The CDR3 DNA reads as TGTGCCATCAGTGAGAACGGCATTAGCAATCAGCCCCAGCATTTT.

The gene calls are TRBV24-1 and TRBJ2-5, with 7 bases identical to TRBD2. V lost 4 bases, J lost 2 bases, and 9 bases stayed unmatched. The CDR3 extends over 16 amino acids. Looked up from germline, CDR1 is KGHDR and CDR2 is SFDVKD. The CDR3 bases are TGTGCCACCAGTGACGCCGTAGCGGGCTCGCAAGAGACCCAGTACTTC. Its protein is CATSDAVAGSQETQYF.

The genes are TRBV27 and TRBJ2-1; D may be TRBD1 or TRBD2 (5 bases each). The CDR3 has 17 residues. From germline, CDR1 is MNHEY and CDR2 SMNVEV (reference sequence). V lost 3 bases and J lost 6, with 21 bases in between. CDR3: CASSFLRGRDWVNEQFF. Written as DNA, the CDR3 is TGTGCCAGCAGTTTCCTGAGGGGCCGAGACTGGGTCAATGAGCAGTTCTTC.

V gene TRBV30 combines with J gene TRBJ1-1, with TRBD1 matching over 8 bases. The CDR3 runs to 17 residues. The germline V gene encodes CDR1 GTSNPN and CDR2 SVGIG (reference sequence). With 2 bases clipped from V and 4 bases from J, the junction kept 15 bases outside the gene matches. CDR3 sequence reads: CAWSSSRGRDWSTEAFF. DNA for the CDR3: TGTGCCTGGAGTTCATCCAGGGGGCGGGATTGGAGCACTGAAGCTTTCTTT.

The chain links TRBV24-1 to TRBJ1-1, with TRBD1 as a possible D gene (5 bases). The CDR3 totals 15 residues. The V gene's germline CDR1 is KGHDR and CDR2 SFDVKD. Trimming left V 2 bases short and J 4 bases short, with 13 bases between. This CDR3 is CATSDSRGGSTEAFF. DNA for the CDR3: TGTGCCACCAGTGATTCAAGGGGAGGGAGCACTGAAGCTTTCTTT.

V usage is TRBV6-6 and J usage is TRBJ2-1; 12 bases map to TRBD2. The CDR3 sequence is 15 residues long. V lost 4 bases and J lost 9; bases outside the gene matches: 7. Germline CDR1 is MNHNY and CDR2 is SVGAGI (reference sequence). CDR3 amino acids: CASSSLAGGRSEQFF. The DNA of the CDR3 is TGTGCCAGCAGTTCCCTAGCGGGAGGGCGTAGTGAGCAGTTCTTC.

This clone is judged medium-sized (0.01 to 0.1%). The gene calls are TRBV11-1 and TRBJ1-4; D is unresolved. The length of the CDR3 is 15 residues. Germline CDR1 is SGHAT and CDR2 is FQDESV (reference sequence). V was shortened by 1 base and J by 8 bases, with 14 bases between the two germline ends. The CDR3 reads CASSLEGSPKEKLFF. The CDR3 DNA follows: TGTGCCAGCAGCTTAGAAGGTTCCCCCAAGGAAAAACTGTTTTTT.

V usage is TRBV19 and J usage is TRBJ2-3; TRBD2 aligns across 10 bases. This CDR3 is built from 16 residues. Trimming took 11 bases from V and 6 from J; bases not matched to a gene: 17. The germline V gene has CDR1 LNHDA and CDR2 SQIVND (reference sequence). Written as DNA, the CDR3 is TGTGCCTCTGGGCCACTAGCGGGGTCCGTGAGGGATACGCAGTATTTT. It codes for CASGPLAGSVRDTQYF.

This clone is termed hyperexpanded. The gene calls are TRBV10-3 and TRBJ2-5; a possible D gene is TRBD1 (6 bases). The CDR3 has 13 residues. From germline, CDR1 is ENHRY and CDR2 SYGVKD. V dropped 5 bases and J dropped 5 bases, with 12 bases sitting between them. As DNA, the CDR3 is TGTGCCATCAGTAGCACAGGGTGGGAGACCCAGTACTTC. Its protein is CAISSTGWETQYF.

The chain links TRBV5-6 to TRBJ1-5, with D unclear. The V gene's germline CDR1 is SGHDT and CDR2 YYEEEE. The CDR3 is made up of 15 amino acids. Trimming removed 2 bases from V and 2 bases from J, with 11 bases in between. The CDR3: CASSFGSEGNQPQHF. The CDR3, as DNA: TGTGCCAGCAGCTTCGGCAGCGAGGGCAATCAGCCCCAGCATTTT.

In this sample, this clone is medium-sized. The V gene is TRBV19, the J gene TRBJ2-1; D perhaps matches TRBD1 (5 bases). Germline loops: CDR1 LNHDA, CDR2 SQIVND (reference sequence). The CDR3 loop spans 11 amino acids. The V gene lost 8 bases and the J gene lost 9 bases, with 11 bases spanning the gap. CDR3 sequence: CASQGSTEQFF. The CDR3 DNA follows: TGTGCCAGTCAGGGTTCAACTGAGCAGTTCTTC.

The rearrangement joins TRBV4-3 to TRBJ1-3, with D perhaps TRBD1 (5 bases). Germline assignment: CDR1 LGHNA and CDR2 YSLEER. The V end was cut by 1 base, the J end by 0 bases, with 10 bases between. The CDR3 is 16 residues long. The CDR3 here is CASSQGQSYSGNTIYF. The CDR3 nucleotides read TGCGCCAGCAGCCAAGGACAGTCTTACTCTGGAAACACCATATATTTT.

The chain has TRBV4-2 and TRBJ1-5, with unresolved D. The CDR3 sequence is 17 residues long. The germline gives CDR1 LGHNA, CDR2 YNFKEQ. The V end lost 0 bases, the J end lost 0 bases, and 12 bases lay between the germline ends. Here the CDR3 DNA reads TGTGCCAGCAGCCAAGACCTTCGGCCGTATAGCAATCAGCCCCAGCATTTT. Protein: CASSQDLRPYSNQPQHF.

This clone was counted between two and nine times. This rearrangement joins TRBV29-1 to TRBJ1-2; weak D call: TRBD1 (5 bases). Germline-derived CDR1 and CDR2 are SQVTM and ANQGSEA. V lost 8 bases to trimming and J lost 5 bases, with 12 bases between them. The CDR3 covers 11 residues. As DNA, the CDR3 is TGCAGCTTAGGGGAAGAGTATGGCTACACCTTC. This sequence encodes CSLGEEYGYTF.

This clone occurred a few times. Different DNA sequences within this sample yield the same CDR3. The rearrangement uses TRBV19 and TRBJ2-2; possible D gene TRBD1, 6 bases. The CDR3 runs 15 residues. The V gene's germline CDR1 is LNHDA and CDR2 SQIVND (reference sequence). The V gene lost 6 bases and the J gene lost 1 base, with 12 bases spanning the gap. CDR3 nucleotide sequence: TGTGCCAGTAGCCGCCAGGGACAGAACACCGGGGAGCTGTTTTTT. It is translated as CASSRQGQNTGELFF.

By share, this clone counts as medium-sized. The chain couples TRBV6-6 to TRBJ1-6, with D tentatively TRBD1 (6 bases). The CDR3 extends over 14 amino acids. Germline CDR1 MNHNY, CDR2 SVGAGI (reference sequence). V lost 5 bases and J 8 bases, leaving 13 bases between the germline ends. The CDR3: CASSVGQKDSPLHF. As DNA, the CDR3 is TGTGCCAGCAGTGTCGGACAGAAGGATTCACCCCTCCACTTT.

The rearrangement joins TRBV3-1 (or the pseudogene TRBV3-2) to TRBJ2-7, with TRBD2 as a possible D gene (5 bases). The CDR3 is 11 residues long. V was trimmed by 6 bases and J by 4 bases, leaving 7 bases between them. CDR1 is LGHDT, CDR2 YNNKEL, per germline (reference sequence). The CDR3 nucleotides are TGTGCCAGCAGGGGAGAGTACGAGCAGTACTTC. This encodes CASRGEYEQYF.

The chain joins TRBV19 to TRBJ2-5, with 11 nucleotides matching TRBD2. CDR3 length: 17 residues. Germline V gives CDR1 LNHDA, CDR2 SQIVND (reference sequence). Trimming removed 2 bases from V and 3 bases from J; junction bases left unmatched: 8. The CDR3 DNA follows: TGTGCCAGTAGTATAAGGAGGGGACTAGCGGAAAAAGAGACCCAGTACTTC. Its translation is CASSIRRGLAEKETQYF.

The chain employs TRBV7-9 and TRBJ1-5; D gene uncertain. The V end was cut by 3 bases, the J end by 6 bases, with 6 bases between. Germline CDR1 SEHNR, CDR2 FQNEAQ (reference sequence). CDR3 length: 12 residues. CDR3 residues: CASSFGSQPQHF. The CDR3 nucleotides are TGTGCCAGCAGCTTCGGGAGTCAGCCCCAGCATTTT.

The gene calls are TRBV28 and TRBJ1-5; D call uncertain. Looked up from germline, CDR1 is MDHEN and CDR2 is SYDVKM. The CDR3 runs 13 residues. Trimming took 8 bases from V and 5 from J, leaving 13 bases between them. CDR3 amino acids: CASLTRNYQPQHF. The DNA for the CDR3 is TGTGCCAGCTTGACCCGAAATTATCAGCCCCAGCATTTT.

This clone was recorded once. The rearrangement uses TRBV6-5 and TRBJ2-5, with TRBD2 identical over 13 bases. V lost 5 bases, J lost 5 bases, and 5 bases stayed unmatched. The CDR3 is 15 amino acids. From germline, CDR1 is MNHEY and CDR2 SVGAGI. The CDR3 reads CASSTTSGRYETQYF. DNA for the CDR3: TGTGCCAGCAGTACGACTAGCGGGAGGTACGAGACCCAGTACTTC.

The CDR3 reads CASSLYRGRGEKLFF. CDR3 bases: TGTGCCAGCAGCTTATACAGGGGTAGGGGAGAAAAACTGTTTTTT. This chain joins TRBV7-8 and TRBJ1-4; 7 positions match TRBD1. The germline V gene encodes CDR1 SGHVS and CDR2 FQNEAQ. This CDR3 comprises 15 residues. J was trimmed by 8 bases and V by 2 bases; bases with no gene match: 8.

The V gene is TRBV10-3, the J gene TRBJ2-1; D tentatively reads TRBD1 or TRBD2 (5 bases each). With 6 bases removed from V and 5 bases from J, the gap between germline ends came to 11 bases. Germline CDR1 reads ENHRY; CDR2 reads SYGVKD. The CDR3 has 13 residues. The chain's CDR3 is CAIRTGTDNEQFF. The CDR3 DNA reads as TGTGCCATCAGGACCGGGACGGACAATGAGCAGTTCTTC.

This clone was detected a few times. The gene calls are TRBV12-3 or TRBV12-4 and TRBJ1-1; D is uncertain. V was trimmed by 3 bases and J by 1 base, leaving 6 bases between them. The CDR3 is 13 residues long. The CDR3 region is CASSFSGNTEAFF. The CDR3, as DNA: TGTGCCAGCAGTTTTTCGGGGAACACTGAAGCTTTCTTT.

The J gene is TRBJ2-2, the V gene TRBV5-1; the D gene is possibly TRBD1 (5 bases). Between the trimmed V and J ends, which lost 8 bases and 6 bases, there was a span of 17 bases. Germline assignment: CDR1 SGHRS and CDR2 YFSETQ. This CDR3 is 14 amino acids long. This chain's CDR3 is CASRQYEGAGELFF. The CDR3 nucleotides read TGCGCCAGTCGACAGTACGAAGGTGCCGGGGAGCTGTTTTTT.

The chain is built from TRBV6-6 and TRBJ2-3; possible D gene TRBD2, 7 bases. Germline lookup yields CDR1 MNHNY and CDR2 SVGAGI (reference sequence). The CDR3 has 14 amino acids. V was clipped by 8 bases and J by 1 base, with 13 bases between them. This chain's CDR3 is CASRGAVGTDTQYF. CDR3 sequence (DNA): TGTGCCAGCCGGGGGGCGGTGGGCACAGATACGCAGTATTTT.

V usage is TRBV24-1 and J usage is TRBJ2-3, with D possibly called TRBD1 or TRBD2 (5 bases each). The CDR3 consists of 13 residues. Germline V lookup: CDR1 KGHDR, CDR2 SFDVKD. V lost 9 bases to trimming and J lost 7 bases, with 16 bases between them. The chain's CDR3 is CATGDPGGHTQYF. The CDR3 bases are TGTGCCACCGGGGACCCGGGTGGGCATACGCAGTATTTT.

The chain couples TRBV19 to TRBJ2-7; 7 bases are a match to TRBD2. The CDR3 has 15 residues. Trimming cost V 5 bases and J 3 bases; bases outside gene matches: 10. Germline V gene data show CDR1 as LNHDA and CDR2 as SQIVND (reference sequence). The CDR3: CASSVQGGSYYEQYF. The CDR3 coding sequence is TGTGCCAGTAGTGTTCAGGGCGGGAGCTACTACGAGCAGTACTTC.

The rearrangement links TRBV2 to TRBJ1-6; D may be TRBD1 (6 bases). Germline-derived CDR1 and CDR2 are SNHLY and FYNNEI. Trimming took 7 bases from V and 7 from J, leaving 17 bases between them. This CDR3 is 15 amino acids long. CDR3 amino acids: CASTGSGGANSPLHF. For the CDR3, the DNA is TGTGCCAGCACCGGGAGTGGGGGCGCAAATTCACCCCTCCACTTT.

The chain couples TRBV19 to TRBJ2-7, with D perhaps TRBD2 (5 bases). The CDR3 is 14 residues long. The germline V and J ends were trimmed by 0 bases and 1 base, with 7 bases remaining between them. Germline CDR1 is LNHDA and CDR2 is SQIVND (reference sequence). In DNA, the CDR3 is TGTGCCAGTAGTATAGAACGGGGTTCCTACGAGCAGTACTTC. It yields the protein CASSIERGSYEQYF.

This clone was observed a few times. This chain uses TRBV7-2 with TRBJ2-7; D may be TRBD2 (7 bases). There are 14 residues in the CDR3. Germline CDR1 is SGHTA and CDR2 is FQGNSA. The V and J ends lost 7 bases and 4 bases respectively, with 17 bases between them. CDR3 coding DNA: TGTGCCAGCACCCTAACCAGGGGAGGGTACGAGCAGTACTTC. Its protein is CASTLTRGGYEQYF.